The source of this T cell receptor beta chain is a study of T cell repertoires in cytomegalovirus infection. For the study at large: Indicated by public TCR beta signatures were CMV infection and matching HLA type.

Whole-study findings and limits: The ex vivo response showed dominance by HLA-C-restricted CMV-specific TCR beta clonotypes.

TCRdb re-called the reads with MiXCR, one entry per CDR3 protein. The sample lists about 260,000 distinct CDR3 sequences; roughly an eighth were seen once. This CDR3 contains 17 residues. Trimming shortened V by 3 bases and J by 1 base, and 19 bases separated the two germline ends. Looked up from germline, CDR1 is SGHAT and CDR2 is FQNNGV. There are many counts of this clonotype. Its antigen is unidentified. This clonotype was sampled from a human donor in good health (CMV status not recorded). Some clones in this sample may be carry-over from other donors' samples. The sample was PBMCs. The chain combines TRBV11-2 with TRBJ2-7; D uncertain. CDR3 sequence (DNA): TGTGCCAGCAGCTTTTGTGGTTACCCGGGTCCGTCCTACGAGCAGTACTTC. Protein product: CASSFCGYPGPSYEQYF.